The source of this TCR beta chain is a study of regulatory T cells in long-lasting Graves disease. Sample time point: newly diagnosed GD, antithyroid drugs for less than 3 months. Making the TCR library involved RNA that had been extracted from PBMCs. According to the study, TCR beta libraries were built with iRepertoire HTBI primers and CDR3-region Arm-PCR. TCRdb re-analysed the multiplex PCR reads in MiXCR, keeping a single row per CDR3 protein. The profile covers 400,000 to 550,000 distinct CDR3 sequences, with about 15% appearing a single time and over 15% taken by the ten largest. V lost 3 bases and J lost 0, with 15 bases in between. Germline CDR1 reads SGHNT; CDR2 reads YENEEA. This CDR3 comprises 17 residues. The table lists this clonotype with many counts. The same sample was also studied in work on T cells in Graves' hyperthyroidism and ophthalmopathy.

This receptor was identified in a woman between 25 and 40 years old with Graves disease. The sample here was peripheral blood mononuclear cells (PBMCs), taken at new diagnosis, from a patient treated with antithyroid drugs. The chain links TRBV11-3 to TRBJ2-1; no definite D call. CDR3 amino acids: CASSLGPGPSSYNEQFF. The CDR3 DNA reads TGTGCCAGCAGCTTGGGCCCAGGTCCGAGCTCCTACAATGAGCAGTTCTTC.